This paragraph reports one TCR beta chain. Sequencing used immunoSEQ multiplex PCR; TCRdb keeps in-frame clones, though not all of them. The sample contains tens of thousands of clones, about 88% of which appear only once. The data originate from a study of control samples from healthy donors and cancer patients. The CDR3 totals 15 residues. V lost 7 bases and J lost 2; bases outside the gene matches: 10. Germline-derived CDR1 and CDR2 are SGHRS and YFSETQ. What was sequenced was blood. The clonotype comes from a woman in her 70s in good health. The chain is built from TRBV5-1 and TRBJ2-3, with 7 bases aligning to TRBD2. The DNA of the CDR3 is TGCGCCAGCTCCCCCGGGAGGTACTCCACAGATACGCAGTATTTT. Its translation is CASSPGRYSTDTQYF.